Following are 17 T cell receptor beta chains from one sample sequenced in a study of T-cell reconstitution after alpha-beta-depleted transplantation in children. Construction of the TCRbeta library involved unique molecular identifiers. TCRdb analysed the PCR reads with MiXCR anew, one entry per CDR3 protein. The repertoire holds over 550,000 distinct CDR3 sequences, with more than 9% as singletons. The source material was PBMCs from the stem cell graft donor, sampled from the stem cell graft. The receptors stem from a human donor who donated a stem cell graft to a child with acute myeloid leukemia.

This clonotype was counted at least ten times. This sequence joins TRBV29-1 and TRBJ2-3; 12 bases match TRBD2. The germline CDR1 and CDR2 sequences are SQVTM and ANQGSEA. V lost 5 bases and J lost 5; bases outside the gene matches: 2. The length of the CDR3 is 13 residues. The CDR3 nucleotides read TGCAGCGTTTGGACTAGCGGGAAAGATACGCAGTATTTT. It specifies CSVWTSGKDTQYF.

This clonotype was found many times. The V call is TRBV28, the J call TRBJ2-3; D perhaps matches TRBD2 (6 bases). The CDR3 is made up of 13 amino acids. Deletions cut 7 bases from V and 3 bases from J, with 11 bases between. CDR1 and CDR2 (germline): MDHEN, SYDVKM. CDR3 protein: CASKVAGTDTQYF. The CDR3 coding sequence is TGTGCCAGCAAGGTGGCGGGGACAGATACGCAGTATTTT. Using reference TRBV28 and TRBJ2-3 for the parts outside the CDR3, the full variable domain is DVKVTQSSRYLVKRTGEKVFLECVQDMDHENMFWYRQDPGLGLRLIYFSYDVKMKEKGDIPEGYSVSREKKERFSLILESASTNQTSMYLCASKVAGTDTQYFGPGTRLTVL.

The genes are TRBV7-3 and TRBJ2-1; D remains unclear. The CDR3 is 17 residues long. The germline V gene encodes CDR1 SGHTA and CDR2 FQGTGA. The ends were cut back, 0 bases at V and 6 bases at J, with 18 bases in the middle. The CDR3 spells CASSLTSGLARINEQFF. CDR3 in DNA: TGTGCCAGCAGCTTAACGTCTGGCTTAGCCCGGATCAATGAGCAGTTCTTC. Together with reference TRBV7-3 and TRBJ2-1, the CDR3 gives the full variable domain: GAGVSQTPSNKVTEKGKYVELRCDPISGHTALYWYRQSLGQGPEFLIYFQGTGAADDSGLPNDRFFAVRPEGSVSTLKIQRTERGDSAVYLCASSLTSGLARINEQFFGPGTRLTVL.

The chain couples TRBV12-3 or TRBV12-4 to TRBJ2-5; D uncertain. Trimming left V 6 bases short and J 2 bases short, with 13 bases between. This CDR3 is 14 amino acids long. DNA for the CDR3: TGTGCCAGCAGCTCAGATTTAGGACAAGAGACCCAGTACTTC. Protein sequence: CASSSDLGQETQYF.

CDR3 bases: TGTGCCAGCAGCCTAGGGGCGGGAGTGTTCAACAATGAGCAGTTCTTC. The encoded protein is CASSLGAGVFNNEQFF. This sequence joins TRBV7-9 and TRBJ2-1, with 7 nucleotides matching TRBD2. CDR1 is SEHNR, CDR2 FQNEAQ, per germline (reference sequence). V was clipped by 5 bases and J by 5 bases; unmatched bases: 12. The CDR3 is 16 amino acids. Looking up the rest from reference TRBV7-9 and TRBJ2-1 gives the full variable domain: DTGVSQNPRHKITKRGQNVTFRCDPISEHNRLYWYRQTLGQGPEFLTYFQNEAQLEKSRLLSDRFSAERPKGSFSTLEIQRTEQGDSAMYLCASSLGAGVFNNEQFFGPGTRLTVL.

This clonotype was picked up a small number of times. The J gene is TRBJ1-1, the V gene TRBV29-1; no firm D call. Germline loops: CDR1 SQVTM, CDR2 ANQGSEA. With 4 bases removed from V and 11 bases from J, the gap between germline ends came to 11 bases. The CDR3 runs 10 residues. This CDR3 reads CSVAPIAAFF. DNA for the CDR3: TGCAGCGTTGCCCCCATAGCGGCTTTCTTT.

The J gene is TRBJ2-3, the V gene TRBV7-9; perhaps TRBD2 as D (6 bases). The CDR3 covers 17 residues. The V end was cut by 0 bases, the J end by 1 base, with 14 bases between. Germline assignment: CDR1 SEHNR and CDR2 FQNEAQ (reference sequence). CDR3 sequence reads: CASSLARRGLGTDTQYF. CDR3 DNA sequence: TGTGCCAGCAGCTTAGCGCGGCGGGGCCTCGGCACAGATACGCAGTATTTT.

This chain connects TRBV20-1 to TRBJ2-3; possibly TRBD2 for D (6 bases). The CDR3 is 13 amino acids. Germline-derived CDR1 and CDR2 are DFQATT and SNEGSKA (reference sequence). Trimming pared 6 bases from V and 0 bases from J, leaving 10 bases between. CDR3 loop: CSALLASTDTQYF. The CDR3 region has the DNA TGCAGTGCCCTTCTAGCGAGCACAGATACGCAGTATTTT.

This clonotype appeared many times. The V and J genes are TRBV20-1 and TRBJ2-1, with 9 bases fitting TRBD2. Looked up from germline, CDR1 is DFQATT and CDR2 is SNEGSKA (reference sequence). The CDR3 extends over 13 amino acids. V shed 6 bases and J 8 bases; nucleotides not matched to a gene: 8. The CDR3 loop is CSADESGRYEQFF. The CDR3 DNA reads TGCAGTGCCGATGAAAGCGGGAGGTATGAGCAGTTCTTC.

This clonotype showed up many times. The rearrangement links TRBV20-1 to TRBJ2-1, with 8 bases lining up with TRBD2. Germline CDR1 DFQATT, CDR2 SNEGSKA (reference sequence). With 6 bases clipped from V and 7 bases from J, the junction kept 11 bases outside the gene matches. This CDR3 is 14 amino acids long. The CDR3 DNA sequence: TGCAGTGCCACCTTGATGGTAGCGGGAAATGAGCAGTTCTTC. Translating gives CSATLMVAGNEQFF.

This clonotype occurred many times. The chain carries TRBV15 and TRBJ2-6; either TRBD1 or TRBD2 may supply D (5 bases each). The V and J ends lost 5 bases and 4 bases respectively, with 15 bases between them. CDR1 is LNHNV, CDR2 YYDKDF, per germline (reference sequence). The CDR3 sequence is 16 residues long. The CDR3 coding sequence is TGTGCCACCAGCGGCAGGGAGACTCTAGGGGCCAACGTCCTGACTTTC. It yields the protein CATSGRETLGANVLTF. Drawing the rest from reference TRBV15 and TRBJ2-6, the complete variable domain is DAMVIQNPRYQVTQFGKPVTLSCSQTLNHNVMYWYQQKSSQAPKLLFHYYDKDFNNEADTPDNFQSRRPNTSFCFLDIRSPGLGDTAMYLCATSGRETLGANVLTFGAGSRLTVL.

This clonotype was detected a few times. This chain uses TRBV3-1 with TRBJ1-1, with unresolved D. Per the germline V gene, CDR1 is LGHDT and CDR2 is YNNKEL (reference sequence). Trimming took 4 bases from V and 1 from J, leaving 10 bases between them. CDR3 length: 14 amino acids. Here the CDR3 reads CASSPKWQNTEAFF. CDR3 in DNA: TGTGCCAGCAGCCCTAAGTGGCAGAACACTGAAGCTTTCTTT.

This clonotype was seen more than once but under ten times. The J gene is TRBJ2-7, the V gene TRBV5-1; D gene ambiguous. The V and J ends lost 4 bases and 2 bases respectively, with 10 bases between them. This CDR3 spans 13 amino acids. Germline V gene sequence: CDR1 SGHRS, CDR2 YFSETQ. The CDR3 sequence: CASSPWVTYEQYF. CDR3 nucleotides: TGCGCCAGCAGCCCTTGGGTTACCTACGAGCAGTACTTC.

V is TRBV5-1 and J is TRBJ1-1, with TRBD1 matching 7 bases. Trimming cost V 5 bases and J 4 bases; bases outside gene matches: 8. The CDR3 length is 14 residues. Per the germline V gene, CDR1 is SGHRS and CDR2 is YFSETQ. The CDR3 nucleotides are TGCGCCAGCAGGCCAGACAGGGCTCTCACTGAAGCTTTCTTT. It is translated as CASRPDRALTEAFF. Filled out from reference TRBV5-1 and TRBJ1-1, the complete variable domain reads KAGVTQTPRYLIKTRGQQVTLSCSPISGHRSVSWYQQTPGQGLQFLFEYFSETQRNKGNFPGRFSGRQFSNSRSEMNVSTLELGDSALYLCASRPDRALTEAFFGQGTRLTVV.

This clonotype has more than one count but fewer than ten. The chain combines TRBV21-1 with TRBJ1-2; the D call in the table, TRBD1, was not verified against the DNA. TRBV21-1 is a pseudogene locus. CDR3 size: 16 residues. The CDR3 sequence: CASSKLGQGRIFGYTF. As DNA, the CDR3 is TGTGCCAGCAGCAAATTGGGACAGGGAAGGATCTTTGGCTACACCTTC.

The chain uses TRBV20-1 and TRBJ2-1, with D possibly being TRBD2 (5 bases). CDR1 is DFQATT and CDR2 is SNEGSKA in the germline V gene (reference sequence). Trimming cost V 5 bases and J 8 bases, with 16 bases left between them. CDR3 length: 13 residues. CDR3 bases: TGCAGTGCTCAGATGCCGGGGTCCTATGAGCAGTTCTTC. Its protein product is CSAQMPGSYEQFF.

The sample holds many counts of this clonotype. This chain uses TRBV12-3 or TRBV12-4 with TRBJ1-3, with D perhaps TRBD1 (5 bases). The CDR3 runs 13 residues. V was clipped by 6 bases and J by 0 bases, with 6 bases between them. The CDR3 reads CASSQGSGNTIYF. For the CDR3, the DNA is TGTGCCAGCAGCCAGGGCTCTGGAAACACCATATATTTT.